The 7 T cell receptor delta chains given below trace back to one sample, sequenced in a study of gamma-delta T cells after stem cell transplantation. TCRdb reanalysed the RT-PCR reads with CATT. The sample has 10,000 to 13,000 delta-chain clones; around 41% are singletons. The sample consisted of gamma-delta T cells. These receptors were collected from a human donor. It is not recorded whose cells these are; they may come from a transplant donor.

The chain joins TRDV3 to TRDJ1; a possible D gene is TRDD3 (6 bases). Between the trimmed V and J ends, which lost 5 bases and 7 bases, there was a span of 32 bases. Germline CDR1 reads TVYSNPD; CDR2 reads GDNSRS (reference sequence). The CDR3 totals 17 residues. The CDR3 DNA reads TGTGCCCTCTCCTATCTTCCCCCGGTGGGGGGTACGTGTAAACTCATCTTT. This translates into CALSYLPPVGGTCKLIF.

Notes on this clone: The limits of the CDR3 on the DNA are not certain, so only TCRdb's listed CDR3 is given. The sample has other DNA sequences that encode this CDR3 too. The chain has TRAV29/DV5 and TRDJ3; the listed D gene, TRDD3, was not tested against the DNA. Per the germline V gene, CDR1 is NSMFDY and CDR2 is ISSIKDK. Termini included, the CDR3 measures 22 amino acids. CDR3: CSVLLCSVMGDRFSWDTRQMFF.

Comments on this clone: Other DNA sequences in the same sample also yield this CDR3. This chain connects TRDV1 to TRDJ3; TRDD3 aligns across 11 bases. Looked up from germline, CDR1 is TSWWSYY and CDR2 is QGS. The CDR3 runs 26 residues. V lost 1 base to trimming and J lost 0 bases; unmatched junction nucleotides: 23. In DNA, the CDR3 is TGTGCTCTTGGGGAACGGGGGTCCCTACTGGGGGATAAGGGTAGACCTAGCTCCTGGGACACCCGACAGATGTTTTTC. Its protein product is CALGERGSLLGDKGRPSSWDTRQMFF.

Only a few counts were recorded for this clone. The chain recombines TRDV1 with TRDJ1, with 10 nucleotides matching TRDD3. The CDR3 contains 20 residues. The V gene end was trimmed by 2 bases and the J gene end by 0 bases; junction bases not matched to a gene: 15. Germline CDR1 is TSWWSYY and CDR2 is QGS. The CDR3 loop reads CALGEILYWGMRGYTDKLIF. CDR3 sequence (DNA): TGTGCTCTTGGGGAAATCCTGTACTGGGGGATGAGAGGGTACACCGATAAACTCATCTTT.

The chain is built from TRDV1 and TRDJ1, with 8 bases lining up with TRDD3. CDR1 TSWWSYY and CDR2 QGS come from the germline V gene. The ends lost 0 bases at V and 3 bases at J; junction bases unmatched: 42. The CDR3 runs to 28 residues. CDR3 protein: CALGELSPRNRKLRPTGGPRLGSDKLIF. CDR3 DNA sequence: TGTGCTCTTGGGGAACTATCTCCCCGTAATCGAAAACTACGGCCTACTGGGGGCCCCCGACTGGGGTCCGATAAACTCATCTTT.

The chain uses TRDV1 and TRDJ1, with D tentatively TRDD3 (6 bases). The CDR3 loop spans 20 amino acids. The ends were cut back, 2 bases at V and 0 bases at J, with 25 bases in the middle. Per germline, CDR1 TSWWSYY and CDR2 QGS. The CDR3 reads CALGERGSSCRGGHTDKLIF. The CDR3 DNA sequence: TGTGCTCTTGGGGAAAGAGGCAGTTCCTGTCGAGGGGGACACACCGATAAACTCATCTTT.

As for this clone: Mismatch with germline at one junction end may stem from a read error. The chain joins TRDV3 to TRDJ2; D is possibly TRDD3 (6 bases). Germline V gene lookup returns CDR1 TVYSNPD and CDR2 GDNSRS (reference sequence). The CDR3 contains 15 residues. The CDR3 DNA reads TGTGCCTTGCACGGGGGGAGACTTCCCACAGCAAAACTCTTCTTT. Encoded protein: CALHGGRLPTAKLFF. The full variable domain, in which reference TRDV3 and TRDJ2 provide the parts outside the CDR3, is CDKVTQSSPDQTVASGSEVVLLCTYDTVYSNPDLFWYRIRPDYSFQFVFYGDNSRSEGADFTQGRFSVKHILTQKAFHLVISPVRTEDSATYYCALHGGRLPTAKLFFGKGTQLIVEP.